Below, one T cell receptor beta chain is given with its context. Profiled with immunoSEQ multiplex PCR; TCRdb holds only in-frame clones, not every one. This sample carries roughly 92,000 clones, 85% to 90% of them seen once, and the ten largest clones take 5%. The data were taken from a study of T cell responses to AZD1222 COVID-19 vaccine. The CDR3 runs to 15 residues. CDR1 SGDLS and CDR2 YYNGEE come from the germline V gene. With 3 bases clipped from V and 4 bases from J, the junction kept 9 bases outside the gene matches. The chain carries TRBV9 and TRBJ1-1; 7 bases are a match to TRBD1. Sample: peripheral blood, taken 28 days after the second AZD1222 dose. This TCR derives from an adult who received the AZD1222 COVID-19 vaccine. This chain's CDR3 is CASSGETGALTEAFF. CDR3 coding DNA: TGTGCCAGCAGCGGGGAAACAGGGGCACTCACTGAAGCTTTCTTT.